This record covers a single T cell receptor beta chain. Its antigen is currently unknown. The sample originates from a study of graft-versus-host responses after intestinal transplantation. Study-wide background: Multivisceral, liver-intestinal, or isolated intestinal transplants were performed in recipients. Anti-thymocyte globulin was used for induction in all recipients, who then took tacrolimus and steroids for two to four years. Study outcomes and limitations: Present in recipient marrow, GvH clones included some that appeared first in ileum or blood. After transplant, early declines in HvG clones were associated with peak levels of circulating GvH clones.

The CDR3 runs 14 residues. The germline V and J ends were trimmed by 6 bases and 0 bases, with 11 bases remaining between them. The V gene's germline CDR1 is SNHLY and CDR2 FYNNEI. Assay used: immunoSEQ multiplex PCR; TCRdb lists only in-frame clones, some missing. The table shows around 130,000 clones, with roughly 92% occurring only once. Sequencing used unstimulated CD4+ T cells sorted from spleen or lymph node cells, obtained before intestinal transplant. This receptor was identified in a human donor who received an intestinal transplant. The J gene is TRBJ2-5, the V gene TRBV2; D may correspond to TRBD1 or TRBD2 (5 bases each). Here the CDR3 reads CASRGPLYQETQYF. DNA of the CDR3: TGTGCCAGCAGGGGACCATTGTACCAAGAGACCCAGTACTTC.